These 13 T cell receptor beta chains originate from one sample sequenced in a study of cytomegalovirus exposure and HLA in healthy donors. Researchers ran the PCR with 60 Vbeta and 13 Jbeta primers. Libraries were prepared by immunoSEQ multiplex PCR; TCRdb keeps only in-frame clonotypes and omits some of them. The table lists 120,000 or so clones. The sample was PBMCs. The receptors were sampled from a man between 18 and 35 years old in good health and CMV-seronegative.

V and J are TRBV6-1 and TRBJ1-4, with TRBD1 as a possible D gene (5 bases). This CDR3 comprises 14 residues. V lost 6 bases and J 4 bases, leaving 12 bases between the germline ends. Germline V gene sequence: CDR1 MNHNS, CDR2 SASEGT. The CDR3 sequence: CASRAGGFNEKLFF. For the CDR3, the DNA is TGTGCCAGCAGGGCCGGGGGTTTTAATGAAAAACTGTTTTTT.

The J gene is TRBJ2-1, the V gene TRBV4-1, with TRBD1 matching 7 bases. The trim removed 4 bases at V and 5 bases at J, leaving 11 bases unmatched. Germline V CDR1 and CDR2: MGHRA, YSYEKL. The CDR3 runs to 16 residues. CDR3: CASSRGTDLPNNEQFF. Here the CDR3 DNA reads TGCGCCAGCAGCCGTGGGACAGACCTACCCAACAATGAGCAGTTCTTC.

The chain recombines TRBV5-1 with TRBJ2-2; D not certain. Trimming left V 2 bases short and J 4 bases short, with 12 bases between. Looked up from germline, CDR1 is SGHRS and CDR2 is YFSETQ. The length of the CDR3 is 15 residues. Written as DNA, the CDR3 is TGCGCCAGCAGCTTACGGCTAGTTGGCACCGGGGAGCTGTTTTTT. Translation: CASSLRLVGTGELFF.

As to this clone: Within the sample, other DNA sequences also encode this same CDR3. The V call is TRBV18, the J call TRBJ2-5; 10 nucleotides align to TRBD2. Germline V gene sequence: CDR1 KGHSH, CDR2 LQKENI. The CDR3 consists of 15 residues. With 2 bases clipped from V and 2 bases from J, the junction kept 2 bases outside the gene matches. The DNA of the CDR3 is TGTGCCAGCTCACCAGGACTAGCGGCACAAGAGACCCAGTACTTC. Translating gives CASSPGLAAQETQYF. Full variable domain (outside the CDR3, taken from reference TRBV18 and TRBJ2-5): NAGVMQNPRHLVRRRGQEARLRCSPMKGHSHVYWYRQLPEEGLKFMVYLQKENIIDESGMPKERFSAEFPKEGPSILRIQQVVRGDSAAYFCASSPGLAAQETQYFGPGTRLLVL.

This chain uses TRBV30 with TRBJ1-1; no reliable D call. The CDR3 has 12 residues. Germline values: CDR1 GTSNPN, CDR2 SVGIG (reference sequence). V lost 0 bases and J 6 bases, leaving 8 bases between the germline ends. DNA of the CDR3: TGTGCCTGGAGTGTAGGTGGGCCTGAAGCTTTCTTT. Protein sequence: CAWSVGGPEAFF.

This chain uses TRBV11-2 with TRBJ2-7; possible D gene TRBD2, 5 bases. CDR1 SGHAT and CDR2 FQNNGV come from the germline V gene. The CDR3 is 14 amino acids. V shed 1 base and J shed 5 bases, with 12 bases lying between them. CDR3 in DNA: TGTGCCAGCAGCTTAGTAGGACTGAGGGACGAGCAGTACTTC. Protein sequence: CASSLVGLRDEQYF.

V is TRBV5-1 and J is TRBJ2-5; TRBD1 matches 9 bases. This CDR3 is built from 16 residues. CDR1 SGHRS and CDR2 YFSETQ come from the germline V gene. Trimming took 4 bases from V and 2 from J; bases not matched to a gene: 9. The CDR3: CASSVGQGRGQETQYF. The CDR3 DNA reads TGCGCCAGCAGCGTCGGACAGGGGAGAGGTCAAGAGACCCAGTACTTC.

This chain joins TRBV14 and TRBJ1-1; D not resolved. Per germline, CDR1 SGHDN and CDR2 FVKESK. The CDR3 runs 14 residues. V lost 3 bases and J lost 0, with 8 bases in between. This chain's CDR3 is CASSQGALNTEAFF. In DNA, the CDR3 is TGTGCCAGCAGCCAGGGAGCGCTGAACACTGAAGCTTTCTTT.

The chain uses TRBV10-1 and TRBJ2-3, with D perhaps matching TRBD1 (5 bases). Germline CDR1 reads WNHNN; CDR2 reads SYGVQD (reference sequence). This CDR3 spans 13 amino acids. Trimming took 6 bases from V and 5 from J, leaving 12 bases between them. The CDR3 DNA follows: TGCGCCAGCAGACAGGAGCTGGGAGATACGCAGTATTTT. Translating it yields CASRQELGDTQYF.

The chain uses TRBV7-9 and TRBJ2-5; 11 bases align to TRBD1. The end of the DNA fits TRBJ2-7 better, so the J call may be wrong. From germline, CDR1 is SEHNR and CDR2 FQNEAQ (reference sequence). The length of the CDR3 is 16 residues. The CDR3 loop is CASSLGGPGQGDEQYF. CDR3 nucleotide sequence: TGTGCCAGCAGCTTAGGGGGGCCGGGACAGGGGGACGAGCAGTACTTC.

This chain connects TRBV28 to TRBJ2-2, with a possible D match to TRBD2 (5 bases). CDR3 length equals 13 residues. The germline V gene encodes CDR1 MDHEN and CDR2 SYDVKM. The V end lost 3 bases, the J end lost 8 bases, and 10 bases lay between the germline ends. The CDR3, as DNA: TGTGCCAGCAGTTTCCCACGGGGTGGGGAGCTGTTTTTT. It encodes CASSFPRGGELFF.

V and J are TRBV19 and TRBJ1-2; D perhaps matches TRBD1 (6 bases). V lost 4 bases and J lost 3, with 12 bases in between. Germline V gene sequence: CDR1 LNHDA, CDR2 SQIVND (reference sequence). The CDR3 length is 14 residues. The CDR3 sequence: CASSTTGGYYGYTF. CDR3 DNA: TGTGCCAGTAGTACGACAGGTGGCTACTATGGCTACACCTTC.

This rearrangement joins TRBV27 to TRBJ1-1; TRBD1 matches at 9 bases. CDR3 length: 14 residues. Germline V CDR1 and CDR2: MNHEY, SMNVEV (reference sequence). V shed 2 bases, J shed 5 bases, and the junction held 3 bases outside the gene matches. CDR3 coding DNA: TGTGCCAGCAGTTTACTCGGGACAGGGACTGAAGCTTTCTTT. Translation gives CASSLLGTGTEAFF.